This T cell receptor (beta chain) came from a study of blood T cells in healthy people across ages. As for the study in general: Template switching caught about one barcoded beta molecule for each two T cells. Study-wide results and limits: Roughly linear declines in TCR beta diversity per million T cells occurred with age.

It was with a sample-barcoded 5' primer and a J-beta primer mix that a second PCR of roughly 7 to 12 cycles was run. TCRdb reanalysed the 5' RACE reads using MiXCR and keeps one entry per CDR3 protein. The sample has about 970,000 distinct CDR3 sequences; roughly 51% are singletons. The draw of peripheral blood yielded 8.5 to 10 milliliters from each donor. Isolation per sample recovered at least 7 million PBMCs. Comment on this clonotype: Its antigen is still unknown.

V lost 5 bases and J lost 5; bases outside the gene matches: 7. The CDR3 spans 15 residues. This TCR was sampled from an older woman in good health. The V and J genes are TRBV12-3 or TRBV12-4 and TRBJ2-3; 10 positions match TRBD1. The sequencing sample was made of blood. CDR3 amino acids: CASSRAGQGQDTQYF. For the CDR3, the DNA is TGTGCCAGCAGTCGAGCGGGACAGGGGCAAGATACGCAGTATTTT.